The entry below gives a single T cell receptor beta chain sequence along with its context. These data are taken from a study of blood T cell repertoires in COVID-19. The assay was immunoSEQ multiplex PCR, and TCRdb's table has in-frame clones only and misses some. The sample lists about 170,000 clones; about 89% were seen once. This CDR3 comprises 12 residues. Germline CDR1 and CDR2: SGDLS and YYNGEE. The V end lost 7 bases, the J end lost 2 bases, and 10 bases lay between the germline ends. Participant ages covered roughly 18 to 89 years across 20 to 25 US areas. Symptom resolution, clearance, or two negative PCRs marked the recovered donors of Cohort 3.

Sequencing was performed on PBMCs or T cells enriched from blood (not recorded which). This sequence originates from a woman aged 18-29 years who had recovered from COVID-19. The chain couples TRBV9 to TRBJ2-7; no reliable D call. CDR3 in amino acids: CASSRYAYEQYF. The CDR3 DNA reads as TGTGCCAGCTCGCGCTATGCCTACGAGCAGTACTTC.